What follows is one TCR beta chain and its context. This entry belongs to a study of blood T cell repertoires in COVID-19. Trimming took 3 bases from V and 7 from J; bases not matched to a gene: 5. Germline CDR1 and CDR2: MNHEY and SMNVEV (reference sequence). The CDR3 is 15 residues long. Patients of the Seattle cohort, enrolled during active infection, were followed longitudinally. TCRdb's table, derived via immunoSEQ multiplex PCR, lists solely in-frame clones and lacks some. The data contain about 420,000 clones, over 85% of them singletons. The specimen was peripheral blood. The sequence was obtained from a man aged 18 to 30 with COVID-19, enrolled during active disease. V gene TRBV27 combines with J gene TRBJ1-6; TRBD1 agrees at 8 bases. The CDR3 protein is CASSFSGQGNSPLHF. The CDR3 DNA sequence: TGTGCCAGCAGTTTTTCCGGACAGGGCAATTCACCCCTCCACTTT.